This TCR beta chain was captured by sequencing in a study of cytomegalovirus exposure and HLA in healthy donors. Notes on the study in general: The study found most TCR sequences rare, yet found some public TCRs in many donors.

Separate from the roughly 730-subject first cohort, the roughly 120-subject validation cohort was the one that the donors belonged to. The V gene end was trimmed by 1 base and the J gene end by 2 bases; junction bases not matched to a gene: 2. Germline CDR1 SGHRS, CDR2 YFSETQ. The CDR3 is 15 amino acids. This clone was observed a single time. Its cognate antigen is unknown. Repertoires were generated with immunoSEQ multiplex PCR, while TCRdb's copy carries only in-frame clones and drops some. The sample lists about 110,000 clones; around 95% were seen once. The rearrangement links TRBV5-1 to TRBJ2-5, with 10 bases fitting TRBD1. This clonotype originated in a woman aged 18-29 years in good health and CMV-seronegative. Sequenced input: PBMCs. The CDR3 spells CASSLLGQGQETQYF. Written as DNA, the CDR3 is TGCGCCAGCAGCTTGTTGGGACAGGGGCAAGAGACCCAGTACTTC.